This entry features one T cell receptor beta chain sequence. This clone was seen more than once but under ten times. Its recognized antigen is unknown. Per-base quality was not reported, and no clone a single base away is much larger than it. CD4+ T cells from unexposed donors were collected before the COVID-19 pandemic (2011-2018). After less than eleven days of culture, CD4+ T cells were isolated with the EasySep CD4+ T cell isolation kit. Unexposed donor CD4+ T cells were tested for reactivity to SARS-CoV-2 S and N and four common cold coronavirus spike pools, as cell number allowed. PBMCs were cultured at under 2.5 million per well in IMDM supplemented with around 5% human AB serum and 10 IU/ml IL-2. Half of the culture medium was replaced with fresh IL-2-containing medium on days 3 and 7. Each peptide culture condition was generally run in triplicate replicate wells. Leukapheresis product for the unexposed donors was purchased commercially. PBMCs were isolated from leukapheresis product or whole blood by Ficoll-Paque PLUS gradient centrifugation. PBMCs were either cryopreserved at -140 degrees C or used fresh in the expansion assay. The QIAamp Micro DNA Kit was used to extract genomic DNA from the CD4+ T cells.

The data were taken from a study of CD4 T cells in relation to SARS-CoV-2 and coronaviruses (dated by TCRdb to the early 2020s). About the study as a whole: In the ViraFEST assay, PBMCs were cultured with antigen for approximately ten days, after which TCR beta CDR3s were sequenced to identify antigen-specific clonal expansions. Expansion assays from other donors in the study were sequenced with a different, Illumina-based TCR-beta assay. At the level of individual TCR clonotypes, the study measured memory CD4+ T cell crossreactivity between SARS-CoV-2 spike protein and common cold coronavirus spike proteins. Patient-derived lymphoblastoid cell lines were used to map the HLA restriction of shared crossreactive spike epitopes. Samples from a few pre-COVID donors and the naive versus memory experiments were sequenced with the Adaptive Biotechnologies TCR-sequencing kit; other data were Illumina-based. An HIV-1 Nef peptide pool or a no-peptide culture served as the negative reference condition. What the research found in general, with its limitations: Pre-pandemic and post-infection samples were not both contributed by any donor, so tracing of the source of pre-existing responses was limited. Significantly weaker SARS-CoV-2-driven expansion was shown by crossreactive clones than by monoreactive clones, consistent with antigenic imprinting. Crossreactivity analysis was centred on spike protein, so crossreactivity against other viral proteins was not assessed. Memory CD4+ clonotypes crossrecognizing SARS-CoV-2 and at least one common cold coronavirus spike were found in around 65% of donors. The study was constrained by small numbers of patients and of tested TCRs.

The library relied on the immunoSEQ multiplex PCR assay. For the original study's pipeline: During preprocessing, nonproductive sequences were removed, as were CDR3s that did not start with C, did not end with F or W, or were shorter than 7 amino acids. The MANAFEST web app identified antigen-specific clonotypes based on expansion compared with the reference and other culture wells. A clone was considered positive if the clone showed significant expansion compared with the reference culture in 2 of 3 replicate wells at an FDR below 0.05. For a clone to be considered positive, significant expansion relative to all other tandem wells and an odds ratio above 5 were also required. CDR3 homology was quantified as pairwise Levenshtein distance, calculated with the stringdist R package after three terminal residues were trimmed from each end. TCRdb stores this immuneACCESS table with in-frame sequences only. Part of the clones is absent; in the studies checked, under half of the shortfall reflects unresolved V genes, and no reason is known for the rest. V and J calls and clone size are those listed in that table; D and trimming were worked out from the DNA. This sample comprises about 12,000 clones, 65% to 70% of them detected only once. Roughly 8% of the sample is in the top ten clones.

V is pared back by 5 bases and J by 5 bases, with 11 bases lying between the germline termini. The germline V gene sets CDR1 to KGHDR and CDR2 to SFDVKD. The CDR3 spans 13 residues, from the cysteine through the phenylalanine. The entry retains the CDR3 DNA only, 39 bases that are in frame from base 1. The clonotype comes from a human donor in good health. The specimen was CD4+ T cells from PBMCs, cultured in vitro. The chain is made from TRBV24-1 and TRBJ1-2, with TRBD1 perhaps the D gene, on 5 matching bases. The DNA sequence is given as TGTGCCACCAGTGTCGACAGCCGATATGGCTACACCTTC. It translates as CATSVDSRYGYTF.